The subject of this entry is one T cell receptor (beta chain). Its antigen target is currently unknown. Base qualities are not at hand, and no much larger clone is one base apart. The germline V gene specifies ENHRY as CDR1 and SYGVKD as CDR2. There are 15 amino acids in the CDR3, from cysteine to phenylalanine inclusive. Only CDR3 DNA remains: 45 bases, in frame from the first base. Germline trimming: 5 bases from V, 7 bases from J; junction bases outside gene matches: 12. For repertoire sequencing, the TCR beta CDR3 regions were amplified from RNA transcripts. The first round of RT-PCR was done with HTBI primers and the Qiagen OneStep RT-PCR kit, and was followed by a second round of multiplex PCR, then size selection and purification. Sequencing of the libraries was carried out on an Illumina HiSeq2000 in paired-end mode with 100 bp reads. Turning to the authors' computational methods: SOAPnuke was used for read processing, and reads with adapters, uncalled bases, a mean Phred below 15, or no exact constant-primer or identifier match were discarded. High-quality paired reads were merged with COPE v1.2.5. Each unique nucleotide sequence was treated as a clonotype, and MiTCR v1.1 was used to align the clonotypes to the IMGT TRB V, D and J references. Analysis was restricted to V-J combinations with a frequency above 0.0001, which covered roughly 99% of repertoires. For each V-J combination, a TCR clonal expansion and chaos score was defined as the ratio of F50 clonal expansion to chaos observed in the TCRdist matrix. Welch's t-statistics and random forest were used to reduce the features to around 13 V-J combinations, which were then used as input to a naive Bayes classifier. Thyroid-blood repertoire similarity was quantified with the Morisita-Horn index. TCRdb trimmed public reads at Q25 via fastp, called clones via MiXCR and kept in-frame beta chains. Each CDR3 protein appears once, grouped with its most common genes and DNA. The V and J calls, along with clone size, are taken from TCRdb and not from the paper's own processing. Present in this sample are 900,000 to 1,200,000 distinct CDR3 sequences, about 35% of which were seen just once. The top ten clonotypes cover around 10% of the sample.

The hyperthyroidism patients were 18 to 65 years old and newly diagnosed, with a disease duration of less than 2 months. Anyone with other autoimmune diseases, uncontrolled infections, pregnancy or lactation was excluded from the study. Clinical symptoms, serum thyroxine, TRAb, thyroid ultrasound and orbital computed tomography formed the basis of the diagnosis. Trizol reagent was used to extract the total RNA, and its quality was then checked on an Agilent 2100 Bioanalyzer. The data belong to a study of Graves' ophthalmopathy and Graves' hyperthyroidism (dated by TCRdb to 2016 to 2019). A note on the overall study: A patient counted as having stable hyperthyroidism if there was no progression to ophthalmopathy within 18 months of follow-up. In total, 135 blood samples were TCR-sequenced: some 43 ophthalmopathy, roughly 77 hyperthyroidism and some 17 hyperthyroidism-to-ophthalmopathy patients. In more than 5 hyperthyroidism patients, the T-cell repertoire of thyroid tissue was compared with the T-cell repertoire of blood. A discovery set of about a hundred patients (43 ophthalmopathy, around 57 stable hyperthyroidism) was enrolled to explore V-J signatures distinguishing ophthalmopathy from hyperthyroidism. The independent validation cohort included about 19 hyperthyroidism patients plus 17 patients who later progressed from hyperthyroidism to ophthalmopathy. After sampling, hyperthyroidism patients received methimazole starting at 30 mg daily, and ophthalmopathy patients received high-dose intravenous methylprednisolone. The study used TCR beta repertoire signatures to distinguish Graves' ophthalmopathy from Graves' hyperthyroidism and to predict progression to ophthalmopathy.

General study outcomes and caveats: In cross-validation, the 13-signature model distinguished ophthalmopathy from stable hyperthyroidism with nearly 90% sensitivity and nearly 82% specificity, and in the test set the corresponding values were about 80% and 75%. In validation, the model predicted ophthalmopathy progression with more than 55% sensitivity and 72% to 80% specificity; some 13 predicted patients were CT-confirmed with GO in a median of around 6 months. Most of the expanded thyroid clonotypes with a frequency above 0.001 were also detected in blood, and it was suggested that the thyroid immune response may be reflected by blood repertoires. Sample size was not statistically predetermined, and group allocation was not concealed from the investigators.

The sequence links TRBV10-3 to TRBJ2-7; 9 nucleotides in the junction match TRBD1. Sample: peripheral blood or thyroid tissue (not recorded which). The TCR was taken from an adult man with Graves' hyperthyroidism. The DNA sequence is as follows: TGTGCCATCAGTTACCGGGACAGGGATTCGGAAGAGCAGTACTTC. Translated, it reads CAISYRDRDSEEQYF.